This paragraph covers one TCR beta chain sequence. The sample comes from a study of blood T cell repertoires in COVID-19. Looking at the study overall: The samples span acute and convalescent COVID-19 from the United States, Italy and Spain.

Profiling relied on immunoSEQ multiplex PCR, and the TCRdb table lists in-frame clones only, not all of them. The data contain fewer than 400,000 clones, more than 85% of them singletons. CDR1 SGHTA and CDR2 FQGNSA come from the germline V gene. The CDR3 runs to 16 residues. The V gene end was trimmed by 1 base and the J gene end by 6 bases; junction bases not matched to a gene: 6. Material for sequencing was PBMCs or T cells enriched from blood (not recorded which). The chain links TRBV7-2 to TRBJ2-3, with TRBD2 matching 11 bases. The clonotype comes from a woman in her 30s who had recovered from COVID-19. CDR3 residues: CASSLDLAGGPDTQYF. The CDR3 coding sequence is TGTGCCAGCAGCTTAGACTTAGCGGGAGGGCCCGATACGCAGTATTTT.